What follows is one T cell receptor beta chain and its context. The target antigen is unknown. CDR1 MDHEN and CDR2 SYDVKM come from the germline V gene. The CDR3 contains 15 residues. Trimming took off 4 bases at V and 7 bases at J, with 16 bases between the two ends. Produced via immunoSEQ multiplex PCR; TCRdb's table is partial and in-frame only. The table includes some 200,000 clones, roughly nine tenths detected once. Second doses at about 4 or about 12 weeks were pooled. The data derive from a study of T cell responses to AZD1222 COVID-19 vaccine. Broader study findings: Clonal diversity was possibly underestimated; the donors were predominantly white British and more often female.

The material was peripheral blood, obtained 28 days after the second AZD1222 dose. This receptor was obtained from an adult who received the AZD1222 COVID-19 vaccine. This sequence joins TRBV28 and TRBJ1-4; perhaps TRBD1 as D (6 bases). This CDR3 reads CASSSRTVGGEKLFF. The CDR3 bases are TGTGCCAGCAGTTCCCGGACAGTGGGGGGTGAAAAACTGTTTTTT. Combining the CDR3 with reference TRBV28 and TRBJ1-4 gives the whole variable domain DVKVTQSSRYLVKRTGEKVFLECVQDMDHENMFWYRQDPGLGLRLIYFSYDVKMKEKGDIPEGYSVSREKKERFSLILESASTNQTSMYLCASSSRTVGGEKLFFGSGTQLSVL.